This TCR beta chain was identified during a study of spatial heterogeneity in lung cancer. Study-level points and caveats: Relative to follow-up, resection was when ubiquitous expanded tumor TCRs appeared more in blood.

Looked up from germline, CDR1 is SGHTA and CDR2 is FQGNSA. Losses at the gene ends were 2 bases for V and 2 bases for J; bases not matched to a gene: 6. This CDR3 has 16 residues. With regard to this clonotype: The antigen is not known.

Stated time point: sample taken at primary tumor resection. The cohort: over 65 early-stage, untreated non-small cell lung cancer patients. Unsorted samples of tumor, nontumor lung or frozen PBMC had their whole RNA sequenced. TCRdb reprocessed the 5' RACE reads with MiXCR, giving one entry per CDR3 protein. Counted here are under 25,000 distinct CDR3 sequences, around 5.8% occurring once; the ten biggest clones make up less than 35%. The sample in question was PBMCs, obtained at surgery. The TCR comes from a male donor with early-stage non-small cell lung cancer. This chain links TRBV7-2 with TRBJ2-3; 8 bases map to TRBD2. In DNA form, the CDR3 reads TGTGCCAGCAGCTTATCGCGGGGGGCCACCACAGATACGCAGTATTTT. This sequence encodes CASSLSRGATTDTQYF.